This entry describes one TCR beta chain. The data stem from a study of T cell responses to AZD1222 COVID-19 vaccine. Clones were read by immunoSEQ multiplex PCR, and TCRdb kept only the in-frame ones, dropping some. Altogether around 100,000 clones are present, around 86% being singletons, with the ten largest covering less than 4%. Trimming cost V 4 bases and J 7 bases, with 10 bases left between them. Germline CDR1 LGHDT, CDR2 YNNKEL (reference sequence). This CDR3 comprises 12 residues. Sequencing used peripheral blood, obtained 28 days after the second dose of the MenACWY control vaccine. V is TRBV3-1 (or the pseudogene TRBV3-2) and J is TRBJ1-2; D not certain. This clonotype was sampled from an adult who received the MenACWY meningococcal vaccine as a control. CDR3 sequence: CASSRWSGGYTF. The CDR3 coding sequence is TGTGCCAGCAGCCGTTGGTCCGGTGGCTACACCTTC.